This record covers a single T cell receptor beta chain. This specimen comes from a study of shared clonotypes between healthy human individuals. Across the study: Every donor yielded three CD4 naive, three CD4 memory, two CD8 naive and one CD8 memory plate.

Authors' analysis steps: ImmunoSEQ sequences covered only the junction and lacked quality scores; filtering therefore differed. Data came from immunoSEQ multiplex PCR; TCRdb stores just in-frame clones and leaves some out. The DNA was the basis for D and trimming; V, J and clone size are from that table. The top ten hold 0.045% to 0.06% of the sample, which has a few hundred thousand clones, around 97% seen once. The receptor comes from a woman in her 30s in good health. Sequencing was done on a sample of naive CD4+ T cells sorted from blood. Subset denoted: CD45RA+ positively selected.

Here the CDR3 DNA reads TGTGCCAGCAGCCAAGATTACAGTAGCAATCAGCCCCAGCATTTT. This encodes CASSQDYSSNQPQHF. The chain couples TRBV4-2 to TRBJ1-5; D is undetermined. V lost 0 bases to trimming and J lost 0 bases, with 6 bases between them. The germline V gene has CDR1 LGHNA and CDR2 YNFKEQ. The CDR3 consists of 15 residues.